Below, 29 T cell receptor beta chains from the same sample are listed, as sequenced in a study of blood T cell repertoires in COVID-19. Method: immunoSEQ multiplex PCR; TCRdb's copy keeps in-frame clones and lacks some. The sample has 150,000 or so clones, roughly 88% seen once. The sample taken for sequencing was PBMCs or T cells enriched from blood (not recorded which). The receptor source for this set is a woman aged 55-69 years who had recovered from COVID-19.

The V and J genes are TRBV21-1 and TRBJ1-2; TRBD1 was called by the table and not checked on the DNA. TRBV21-1 is reported as a pseudogene. The CDR3 runs 20 residues. This CDR3 reads CASSKSPTDIPPLTNYGYTF. As DNA, the CDR3 is TGTGCCAGCAGCAAAAGTCCCACGGACATACCGCCACTTACTAACTATGGCTACACCTTC.

This clone has a handful of counts. This chain joins TRBV9 and TRBJ2-7, with 9 nucleotides matching TRBD1. This CDR3 is built from 14 residues. Germline assignment: CDR1 SGDLS and CDR2 YYNGEE. V lost 4 bases to trimming and J lost 2 bases; unmatched junction nucleotides: 4. Written as DNA, the CDR3 is TGTGCCAGCAGCATTCGACAGGGGGCCTACGAGCAGTACTTC. Its protein product is CASSIRQGAYEQYF.

This clone has only one observation. The chain combines TRBV27 with TRBJ1-6; the match to TRBD1 covers 7 bases. V lost 4 bases and J lost 7; bases outside the gene matches: 10. CDR1 is MNHEY, CDR2 SMNVEV, per germline (reference sequence). The CDR3 is 16 amino acids. The CDR3 sequence: CASSSRSGTVNSPLHF. The CDR3 nucleotides read TGTGCCAGCAGTTCTCGATCCGGGACAGTAAATTCACCCCTCCACTTT.

This clone appeared a single time. This chain links TRBV6-5 with TRBJ1-5, with a possible D match to TRBD1 (6 bases). Between the trimmed V and J ends, which lost 7 bases and 4 bases, there was a span of 14 bases. Germline-derived CDR1 and CDR2 are MNHEY and SVGAGI. The CDR3 has 14 residues. The CDR3 here is CASNRQATNQPQHF. The DNA for the CDR3 is TGTGCCAGCAATCGACAGGCCACTAATCAGCCCCAGCATTTT.

Comment on this clone: The identical CDR3 is also encoded by other nucleotide sequences in the sample. V is TRBV19 and J is TRBJ1-5, with D unresolved. Germline V gives CDR1 LNHDA, CDR2 SQIVND (reference sequence). There are 15 residues in the CDR3. The ends were cut back, 1 base at V and 1 base at J, with 8 bases in the middle. The CDR3 sequence is CASSIGGSSNQPQHF. CDR3 DNA: TGTGCCAGTAGTATAGGCGGGTCGAGCAATCAGCCCCAGCATTTT.

The V call is TRBV5-1, the J call TRBJ1-1, with 8 bases identical to TRBD1. This CDR3 is built from 15 residues. The ends lost 0 bases at V and 8 bases at J; junction bases unmatched: 9. Germline V gene sequence: CDR1 SGHRS, CDR2 YFSETQ. CDR3 nucleotides: TGCGCCAGCAGCTTGGGGGCCGGAGGACAGGGAGAAGCTTTCTTT. It is translated as CASSLGAGGQGEAFF.

The chain's CDR3 is CASSTTGSTNEKLFF. The CDR3 DNA follows: TGTGCCAGTAGTACCACAGGCTCAACTAATGAAAAACTGTTTTTT. The gene calls are TRBV19 and TRBJ1-4, with D possibly being TRBD1 (5 bases). The germline CDR1 and CDR2 sequences are LNHDA and SQIVND (reference sequence). V was trimmed by 4 bases and J by 0 bases, leaving 9 bases between them. This CDR3 is built from 15 residues.

The chain is built from TRBV19 and TRBJ2-3, with TRBD2 matching over 7 bases. Germline loops: CDR1 LNHDA, CDR2 SQIVND (reference sequence). The CDR3 runs to 15 residues. Trimming removed 1 base from V and 1 base from J; junction bases left unmatched: 2. The CDR3 sequence: CASSIVGGGTDTQYF. For the CDR3, the DNA is TGTGCCAGTAGTATAGTGGGGGGGGGCACAGATACGCAGTATTTT.

The chain is built from TRBV4-1 and TRBJ2-3; no clear D gene. The CDR3 consists of 14 residues. The V end lost 2 bases, the J end lost 2 bases, and 8 bases lay between the germline ends. Germline CDR1 reads MGHRA; CDR2 reads YSYEKL. The CDR3 DNA reads as TGCGCCAGCAGCCAACGCCAGAACACAGATACGCAGTATTTT. Amino acids: CASSQRQNTDTQYF.

The gene calls are TRBV7-3 and TRBJ2-1, with a possible D match to TRBD1 (6 bases). Germline V gene data show CDR1 as SGHTA and CDR2 as FQGTGA. Trimming removed 4 bases from V and 8 bases from J, with 24 bases in between. The CDR3 is made up of 17 amino acids. Written as DNA, the CDR3 is TGTGCCAGCAGCTACACCTCCGGGACATTCGTCGCCCATGAGCAGTTCTTC. It is translated as CASSYTSGTFVAHEQFF.

The chain has TRBV13 and TRBJ1-3; 9 bases match TRBD1. Germline loops: CDR1 PRHDT, CDR2 FYEKMQ (reference sequence). The CDR3 totals 18 residues. The V segment lost 0 bases and the J segment 2 bases; nucleotides outside the gene matches: 8. CDR3: CASSLGVGTGGTGNTIYF. CDR3 coding DNA: TGTGCCAGCAGCTTAGGTGTCGGTACAGGGGGCACTGGAAACACCATATATTTT.

This chain links TRBV3-1 (or the pseudogene TRBV3-2) with TRBJ1-1; D call uncertain. The ends were cut back, 0 bases at V and 4 bases at J, with 9 bases in the middle. CDR3 size: 14 residues. The V gene's germline CDR1 is LGHDT and CDR2 YNNKEL (reference sequence). The chain's CDR3 is CASSQESRGTEAFF. In DNA form, the CDR3 reads TGTGCCAGCAGCCAAGAGAGCCGAGGCACTGAAGCTTTCTTT.

The chain combines TRBV20-1 with TRBJ2-4, with 10 bases identical to TRBD2. This CDR3 has 14 amino acids. The V gene end was trimmed by 3 bases and the J gene end by 3 bases; junction bases not matched to a gene: 2. Germline V lookup: CDR1 DFQATT, CDR2 SNEGSKA (reference sequence). CDR3 nucleotide sequence: TGCAGTGCTAGTTCTAGCGGGGGCAAAAACATTCAGTACTTC. It is translated as CSASSSGGKNIQYF.

J is TRBJ1-3 and V is TRBV30; D unresolved. Germline V gene data show CDR1 as GTSNPN and CDR2 as SVGIG (reference sequence). The germline V and J ends were trimmed by 5 bases and 0 bases, with 14 bases remaining between them. This CDR3 region has 15 residues. CDR3 sequence: CAWLNFASSGNTIYF. DNA of the CDR3: TGTGCCTGGCTCAACTTCGCGAGCTCTGGAAACACCATATATTTT. The full variable domain, completed using reference TRBV30 and TRBJ1-3, is SQTIHQWPATLVQPVGSPLSLECTVEGTSNPNLYWYRQAAGRGLQLLFYSVGIGQISSEVPQNLSASRPQDRQFILSSKKLLLSDSGFYLCAWLNFASSGNTIYFGEGSWLTVV.

The rearrangement links TRBV4-1 to TRBJ2-2, with D tentatively TRBD1 (6 bases). Germline assignment: CDR1 MGHRA and CDR2 YSYEKL. The V gene lost 2 bases and the J gene lost 4 bases, with 11 bases spanning the gap. This CDR3 contains 15 residues. Here the CDR3 reads CASSQSTGSTGELFF. CDR3 DNA sequence: TGCGCCAGCAGCCAATCCACAGGGAGCACCGGGGAGCTGTTTTTT.

This clone was counted between two and nine times. This rearrangement joins TRBV11-2 to TRBJ1-2, with a possible D match to TRBD1 (5 bases). CDR1 and CDR2 from the germline V gene are SGHAT and FQNNGV. This CDR3 region has 12 residues. V gave up 4 bases and J gave up 6 bases, with 9 bases separating them. The CDR3 DNA reads as TGTGCCAGCAGCTGGGGGGGAGATGGCTACACCTTC. Its translation is CASSWGGDGYTF.

The rearrangement joins TRBV28 to TRBJ2-3, with 14 bases fitting TRBD2. J gave up 0 bases and V 8 bases, and 13 bases lay outside the gene matches. Germline values: CDR1 MDHEN, CDR2 SYDVKM. There are 19 residues in the CDR3. CDR3 sequence reads: CASDALWTSGRRSTDTQYF. Written as DNA, the CDR3 is TGTGCCAGCGATGCCCTTTGGACTAGCGGGAGGAGGAGCACAGATACGCAGTATTTT.

This clone showed up just once. CDR3: CASSVQGVYNEQFF. Here the CDR3 DNA reads TGTGCCAGCAGCGTTCAGGGGGTTTACAATGAGCAGTTCTTC. The rearrangement joins TRBV5-4 to TRBJ2-1, with 7 bases aligning to TRBD1. This CDR3 is 14 amino acids long. The germline V gene encodes CDR1 SGHNT and CDR2 YYREEE (reference sequence). J lost 4 bases, V lost 4 bases, and 5 bases had no gene match. Combining the CDR3 with reference TRBV5-4 and TRBJ2-1 gives the whole variable domain ETGVTQSPTHLIKTRGQQVTLRCSSQSGHNTVSWYQQALGQGPQFIFQYYREEENGRGNFPPRFSGLQFPNYSSELNVNALELDDSALYLCASSVQGVYNEQFFGPGTRLTVL.

The chain links TRBV7-2 to TRBJ2-2; D gene ambiguous. Trimming cost V 5 bases and J 6 bases, with 10 bases left between them. This CDR3 is 13 amino acids long. Germline V lookup: CDR1 SGHTA, CDR2 FQGNSA. CDR3 coding DNA: TGTGCCAGCAGCCCCCCTAGACCCGGGGAGCTGTTTTTT. Amino acids: CASSPPRPGELFF. Full variable domain (outside the CDR3, taken from reference TRBV7-2 and TRBJ2-2): GAGVSQSPSNKVTEKGKDVELRCDPISGHTALYWYRQSLGQGLEFLIYFQGNSAPDKSGLPSDRFSAERTGGSVSTLTIQRTQQEDSAVYLCASSPPRPGELFFGEGSRLTVL.

The chain has TRBV27 and TRBJ1-4, with D hard to call. V was clipped by 0 bases and J by 5 bases, with 13 bases between them. The CDR3 covers 16 residues. CDR1 MNHEY and CDR2 SMNVEV come from the germline V gene (reference sequence). In DNA, the CDR3 is TGTGCCAGCAGTTTATCGGCGGTTAGAGAAAATGAAAAACTGTTTTTT. This sequence encodes CASSLSAVRENEKLFF.

In regard to this clone: The sample contains more than one DNA sequence encoding this CDR3. This chain connects TRBV30 to TRBJ1-5; 9 positions agree with TRBD1. There are 14 residues in the CDR3. The junction had 4 bases not matched to a gene; V was cut back by 0 bases and J by 7 bases. Germline assignment: CDR1 GTSNPN and CDR2 SVGIG (reference sequence). In DNA form, the CDR3 reads TGTGCCTGGAGTGTAGGGACAGGGAGGCAGCCCCAGCATTTT. This gives the protein CAWSVGTGRQPQHF.

DNA for the CDR3: TGTGCCAGCAGTTTGGGGACAGGGAGCTTCTATGGCTACACCTTC. Protein sequence: CASSLGTGSFYGYTF. The chain combines TRBV2 with TRBJ1-2, with 9 bases aligning to TRBD1. This CDR3 has 15 amino acids. J lost 4 bases, V lost 5 bases, and 8 bases had no gene match. The V gene's germline CDR1 is SNHLY and CDR2 FYNNEI.

The V and J genes are TRBV12-3 or TRBV12-4 and TRBJ1-1; possibly TRBD1 for D (6 bases). This CDR3 spans 13 amino acids. The ends were cut back, 2 bases at V and 3 bases at J, with 7 bases in the middle. CDR3 DNA sequence: TGTGCCAGCAGTTTATCAGGGGACACTGAAGCTTTCTTT. Encoded protein: CASSLSGDTEAFF.

The CDR3 DNA is TGTGCCAGCAGCGAAGGACAGAACACTGAAGCTTTCTTT. The encoded protein is CASSEGQNTEAFF. This chain joins TRBV7-3 and TRBJ1-1, with D perhaps TRBD1 (5 bases). V was pared by 5 bases and J by 1 base, with 8 bases between. This CDR3 has 13 residues. CDR1 and CDR2 (germline): SGHTA, FQGTGA.

CDR3 DNA: TGTGCCAGTAAGTCTTCGGGGGGCCTCACAGATACGCAGTATTTT. It is translated as CASKSSGGLTDTQYF. The chain links TRBV19 to TRBJ2-3, with D possibly TRBD2 on 7 matching bases. Trimming took off 7 bases at V and 2 bases at J, with 16 bases between the two ends. Germline V gene sequence: CDR1 LNHDA, CDR2 SQIVND (reference sequence). CDR3 size: 15 residues.

The chain has TRBV5-6 and TRBJ2-5; tentatively, D is TRBD2 (5 bases). V lost 9 bases to trimming and J lost 1 base, with 16 bases between them. Germline V gene lookup returns CDR1 SGHDT and CDR2 YYEEEE. This CDR3 has 14 amino acids. CDR3 loop: CATKRRTFQETQYF. As DNA, the CDR3 is TGTGCCACCAAGCGGAGGACTTTCCAAGAGACCCAGTACTTC.

The chain employs TRBV2 and TRBJ1-1; unclear D gene. Trimming removed 1 base from V and 6 bases from J, with 6 bases in between. Germline CDR1 and CDR2: SNHLY and FYNNEI. This CDR3 has 12 residues. CDR3 in amino acids: CASSEVGPEAFF. CDR3 nucleotide sequence: TGTGCCAGCAGTGAAGTGGGCCCTGAAGCTTTCTTT.

The chain is built from TRBV7-8 and TRBJ2-3; 8 nucleotides agree with TRBD1. CDR1 SGHVS and CDR2 FQNEAQ come from the germline V gene. Trimming at V came to 3 bases and at J to 11 bases, leaving 16 bases not matched to a gene. The CDR3 consists of 16 residues. CDR3 in DNA: TGTGCCAGCAGCTTTCTAGCTGGGGCAGGGGGCGCCGAGCAGTATTTT. Residues: CASSFLAGAGGAEQYF. The variable domain in full, completed from reference TRBV7-8 and TRBJ2-3, reads GAGVSQSPRYKVAKRGQDVALRCDPISGHVSLFWYQQALGQGPEFLTYFQNEAQLDKSGLPSDRFFAERPEGSVSTLKIQRTQQEDSAVYLCASSFLAGAGGAEQYFGPGTRLTVL.

The rearrangement links TRBV27 to TRBJ2-7; TRBD1 agrees at 7 bases. The CDR3 length is 15 residues. With 4 bases clipped from V and 6 bases from J, the junction kept 12 bases outside the gene matches. The germline CDR1 and CDR2 sequences are MNHEY and SMNVEV (reference sequence). The CDR3 spells CASSYSDKGTAEQYF. The CDR3 bases are TGTGCCAGCAGTTATTCGGACAAGGGGACAGCCGAGCAGTACTTC.